One sample yielded the 16 T cell receptor beta chains listed below, sequenced in a study of blood T cell repertoires in COVID-19 (dated by TCRdb to about 2020). The library was prepared using the immunoSEQ multiplex PCR assay. TCRdb holds this immuneACCESS table with in-frame rearrangements only. Some clones are missing; in checked studies, unresolved V genes explain under half, and the rest has no known cause. The sample data list tens of thousands of clones, and about 85% of these were observed just once. The ten largest clonotypes hold approximately 5.8% of the sample. Sequenced input: peripheral blood. These receptors all stem from a man in his sixties with active or convalescent COVID-19.

The chain is built from TRBV6-1 and TRBJ1-3; possible D gene TRBD1, 6 bases. This CDR3 is 16 amino acids long. Trimming took 4 bases from V and 3 from J, leaving 16 bases between them. The germline V gene has CDR1 MNHNS and CDR2 SASEGT. DNA of the CDR3: TGTGCCAGCAGTGGAATTGGCAGGGGCTTTGGAAACACCATATATTTT. Its protein is CASSGIGRGFGNTIYF.

The V gene is TRBV7-2, the J gene TRBJ2-3; D is undetermined. CDR1 SGHTA and CDR2 FQGNSA come from the germline V gene. The germline V and J ends were trimmed by 0 bases and 2 bases, with 9 bases remaining between them. The CDR3 sequence is 15 residues long. The CDR3 loop reads CASSLASQTTDTQYF. The CDR3 DNA sequence: TGTGCCAGCAGCTTAGCTAGTCAAACCACAGATACGCAGTATTTT. Full variable domain (rest looked up from reference TRBV7-2 and TRBJ2-3): GAGVSQSPSNKVTEKGKDVELRCDPISGHTALYWYRQSLGQGLEFLIYFQGNSAPDKSGLPSDRFSAERTGGSVSTLTIQRTQQEDSAVYLCASSLASQTTDTQYFGPGTRLTVL.

The gene calls are TRBV7-2 and TRBJ2-1, with D possibly matching TRBD2 (6 bases). Trimming took off 6 bases at V and 7 bases at J, with 16 bases between the two ends. The CDR3 covers 14 residues. Germline assignment: CDR1 SGHTA and CDR2 FQGNSA. The chain's CDR3 is CASSSWAGGNEQFF. In DNA, the CDR3 is TGTGCCAGCAGTTCATGGGCAGGAGGGAATGAGCAGTTCTTC.

This clone has just one count. This chain uses TRBV6-1 with TRBJ2-4; weak D call: TRBD2 (5 bases). The CDR3 extends over 17 amino acids. Per the germline V gene, CDR1 is MNHNS and CDR2 is SASEGT. Between the trimmed V and J ends, which lost 1 base and 0 bases, there was a span of 13 bases. The CDR3 coding sequence is TGTGCCAGCAGTGAAGTTGAGGGAAAGGAAGCCAAAAACATTCAGTACTTC. Its translation: CASSEVEGKEAKNIQYF.

Of note for this clone: Other DNA sequences in this specimen translate into the identical CDR3. The chain uses TRBV7-2 and TRBJ1-1, with TRBD1 identical over 7 bases. This CDR3 comprises 15 residues. V lost 6 bases to trimming and J lost 1 base; unmatched junction nucleotides: 8. Germline loops: CDR1 SGHTA, CDR2 FQGNSA. CDR3 sequence: CASRLTGTANTEAFF. The CDR3 DNA reads as TGTGCCAGCAGGTTAACCGGGACAGCGAACACTGAAGCTTTCTTT.

The V gene is TRBV9, the J gene TRBJ2-3; 14 bases line up with TRBD2. Germline V lookup: CDR1 SGDLS, CDR2 YYNGEE. There are 15 residues in the CDR3. Trimming removed 3 bases from V and 3 bases from J; junction bases left unmatched: 0. In DNA, the CDR3 is TGTGCCAGCAGCGGGACTAGCGGGGGGACAGATACGCAGTATTTT. This codes for CASSGTSGGTDTQYF. Full variable domain (outside the CDR3, taken from reference TRBV9 and TRBJ2-3): DSGVTQTPKHLITATGQRVTLRCSPRSGDLSVYWYQQSLDQGLQFLIQYYNGEERAKGNILERFSAQQFPDLHSELNLSSLELGDSALYFCASSGTSGGTDTQYFGPGTRLTVL.

The rearrangement joins TRBV5-6 to TRBJ1-5; no firm D call. CDR3 length: 12 residues. V gave up 2 bases and J gave up 7 bases, with 7 bases separating them. The germline V gene has CDR1 SGHDT and CDR2 YYEEEE. CDR3 loop: CASSFSGQPQHF. As DNA, the CDR3 is TGTGCCAGCAGCTTTTCGGGACAGCCCCAGCATTTT.

The chain recombines TRBV7-9 with TRBJ2-5; weak D call: TRBD1 (6 bases). The CDR3 contains 13 residues. Looked up from germline, CDR1 is SEHNR and CDR2 is FQNEAQ (reference sequence). V lost 6 bases, J lost 5 bases, and 13 bases lay in between. The CDR3 bases are TGTGCCAGCAGGCCCCAGGGGATGGAGACCCAGTACTTC. Its translation: CASRPQGMETQYF.

In nucleotides, the CDR3 is TGTGCCAGCAGCGACAGTGGCTATGGCTACACCTTC. Translating gives CASSDSGYGYTF. This sequence joins TRBV6-2 or TRBV6-3 and TRBJ1-2, with D maybe TRBD1 (5 bases). CDR3 length: 12 residues. The V gene's germline CDR1 is MNHEY and CDR2 SVGEGT. Trimming pared 6 bases from V and 4 bases from J, leaving 9 bases between.

The chain has TRBV7-2 and TRBJ2-7; 8 positions agree with TRBD2. There are 16 residues in the CDR3. The J segment lost 2 bases and the V segment lost 2 bases, leaving 8 bases of the junction unmatched. Germline V gives CDR1 SGHTA, CDR2 FQGNSA. In DNA form, the CDR3 reads TGTGCCAGCAGCTTAAACGGGGGGGCCGGGGCCTACGAGCAGTACTTC. Translated: CASSLNGGAGAYEQYF. The full variable domain, rest sourced from reference TRBV7-2 and TRBJ2-7, is GAGVSQSPSNKVTEKGKDVELRCDPISGHTALYWYRQSLGQGLEFLIYFQGNSAPDKSGLPSDRFSAERTGGSVSTLTIQRTQQEDSAVYLCASSLNGGAGAYEQYFGPGTRLTVT.

The chain carries TRBV24-1 and TRBJ2-2; D may be TRBD1 (5 bases). Germline assignment: CDR1 KGHDR and CDR2 SFDVKD. This CDR3 has 16 residues. Trimming stripped 2 bases from V and 5 bases from J, with 14 bases between. CDR3 sequence reads: CATSDSQAPETGELFF. The CDR3 DNA reads as TGTGCCACCAGTGATTCACAGGCCCCGGAGACCGGGGAGCTGTTTTTT.

The chain is built from TRBV28 and TRBJ1-1; a weak D match, TRBD1 (5 bases). Trimming cost V 11 bases and J 8 bases, with 27 bases left between them. The CDR3 totals 15 residues. Germline-derived CDR1 and CDR2 are MDHEN and SYDVKM. For the CDR3, the DNA is TGTGCCGGCGGCACGGGAGGCAGGGAGTTGGAGGAAGCTTTCTTT. It yields the protein CAGGTGGRELEEAFF. Looking up the rest from reference TRBV28 and TRBJ1-1 gives the full variable domain: DVKVTQSSRYLVKRTGEKVFLECVQDMDHENMFWYRQDPGLGLRLIYFSYDVKMKEKGDIPEGYSVSREKKERFSLILESASTNQTSMYLCAGGTGGRELEEAFFGQGTRLTVV.

V is TRBV9 and J is TRBJ2-5, with 11 bases fitting TRBD2. V trimming: 1 base; J trimming: 2 bases; junction bases outside the gene matches: 4. The germline CDR1 and CDR2 sequences are SGDLS and YYNGEE. This CDR3 has 16 amino acids. The CDR3 nucleotides read TGTGCCAGCAGCGTACTAGCGGGGGGTCTTCAAGAGACCCAGTACTTC. This codes for CASSVLAGGLQETQYF.

This chain links TRBV3-1 (or the pseudogene TRBV3-2) with TRBJ1-5; maybe TRBD1 (5 bases). Germline V gene sequence: CDR1 LGHDT, CDR2 YNNKEL (reference sequence). V was cut by 4 bases and J by 7 bases, with 11 bases left in between. The CDR3 spans 13 residues. The CDR3 loop reads CASSPSRDQPQHF. The CDR3 nucleotides read TGTGCCAGCAGCCCCTCGCGGGACCAGCCCCAGCATTTT.

This clone was seen a handful of times. The chain employs TRBV18 and TRBJ2-7; 12 bases map to TRBD1. CDR3 size: 15 residues. Unmatched junction bases numbered 5, after V lost 3 bases and J lost 5 bases. Germline V gene data show CDR1 as KGHSH and CDR2 as LQKENI. This CDR3 is CASSPGQGATNEQYF. As DNA, the CDR3 is TGTGCCAGCTCACCGGGACAGGGGGCGACGAACGAGCAGTACTTC.

The CDR3 DNA is TGTGCCAGCAGCGTGAGGGACAGCGGCCCCTACGAGCAGTACTTC. Translated, it gives CASSVRDSGPYEQYF. This chain joins TRBV9 and TRBJ2-7; 7 bases map to TRBD1. The CDR3 length is 15 residues. Germline V gene lookup returns CDR1 SGDLS and CDR2 YYNGEE. Trimming took 2 bases from V and 2 from J; bases not matched to a gene: 7.